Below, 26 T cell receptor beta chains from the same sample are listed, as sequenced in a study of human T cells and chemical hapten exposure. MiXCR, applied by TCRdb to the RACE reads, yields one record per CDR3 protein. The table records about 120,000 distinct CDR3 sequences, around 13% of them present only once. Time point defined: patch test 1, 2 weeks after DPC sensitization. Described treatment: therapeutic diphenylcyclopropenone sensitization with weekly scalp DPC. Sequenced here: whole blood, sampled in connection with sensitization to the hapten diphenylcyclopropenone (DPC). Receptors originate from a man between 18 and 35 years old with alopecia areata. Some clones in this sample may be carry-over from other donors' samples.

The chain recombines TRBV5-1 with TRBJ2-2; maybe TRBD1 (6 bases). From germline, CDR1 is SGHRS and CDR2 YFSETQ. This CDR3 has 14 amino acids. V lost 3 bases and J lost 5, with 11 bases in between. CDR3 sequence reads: CASSWGLRTGELFF. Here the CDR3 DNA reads TGCGCCAGCAGCTGGGGGCTAAGGACCGGGGAGCTGTTTTTT.

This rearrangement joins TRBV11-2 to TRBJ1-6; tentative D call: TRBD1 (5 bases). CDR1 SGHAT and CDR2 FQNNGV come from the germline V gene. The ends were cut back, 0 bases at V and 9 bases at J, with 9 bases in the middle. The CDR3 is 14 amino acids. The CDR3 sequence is CASSLEGGVSPLHF. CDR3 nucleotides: TGTGCCAGCAGCTTAGAGGGGGGAGTTTCACCCCTCCACTTT.

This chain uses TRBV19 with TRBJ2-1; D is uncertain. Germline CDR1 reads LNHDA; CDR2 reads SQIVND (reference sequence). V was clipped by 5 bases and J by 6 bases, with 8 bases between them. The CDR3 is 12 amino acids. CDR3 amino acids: CASSLPANEQFF. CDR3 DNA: TGTGCCAGTAGTCTACCGGCCAATGAGCAGTTCTTC.

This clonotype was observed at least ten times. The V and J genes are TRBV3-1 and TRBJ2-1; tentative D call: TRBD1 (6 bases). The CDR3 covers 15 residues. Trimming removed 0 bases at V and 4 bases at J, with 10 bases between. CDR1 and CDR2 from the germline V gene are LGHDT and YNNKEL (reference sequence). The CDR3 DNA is TGTGCCAGCAGCCAAGATGCAGGGACATACAATGAGCAGTTCTTC. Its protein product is CASSQDAGTYNEQFF.

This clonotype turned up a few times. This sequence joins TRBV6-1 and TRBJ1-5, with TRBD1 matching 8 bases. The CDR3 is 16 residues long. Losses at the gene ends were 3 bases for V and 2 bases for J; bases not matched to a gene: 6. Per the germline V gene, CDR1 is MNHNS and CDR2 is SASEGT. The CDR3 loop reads CASSDRDRRGNQPQHF. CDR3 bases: TGTGCCAGCAGTGACCGGGACAGGAGGGGCAATCAGCCCCAGCATTTT.

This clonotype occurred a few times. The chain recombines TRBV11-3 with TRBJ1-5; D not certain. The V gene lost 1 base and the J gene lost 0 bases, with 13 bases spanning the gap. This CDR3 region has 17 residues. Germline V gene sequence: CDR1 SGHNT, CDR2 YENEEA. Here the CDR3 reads CASSLGVARNSNQPQHF. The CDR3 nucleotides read TGTGCCAGCAGCTTAGGAGTAGCTCGCAATAGCAATCAGCCCCAGCATTTT.

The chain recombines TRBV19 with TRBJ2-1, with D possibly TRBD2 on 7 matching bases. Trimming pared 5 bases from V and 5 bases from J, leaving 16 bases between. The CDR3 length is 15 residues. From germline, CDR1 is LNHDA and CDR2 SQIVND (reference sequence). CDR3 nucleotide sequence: TGTGCCAGTAGTCCAAGCGCGGGGGCCAACAATGAGCAGTTCTTC. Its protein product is CASSPSAGANNEQFF.

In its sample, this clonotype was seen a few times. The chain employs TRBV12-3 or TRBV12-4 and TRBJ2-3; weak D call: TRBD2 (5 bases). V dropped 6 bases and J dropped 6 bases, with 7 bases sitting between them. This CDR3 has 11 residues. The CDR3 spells CASSTRDTQYF. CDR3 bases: TGTGCCAGCAGCACTAGGGATACGCAGTATTTT.

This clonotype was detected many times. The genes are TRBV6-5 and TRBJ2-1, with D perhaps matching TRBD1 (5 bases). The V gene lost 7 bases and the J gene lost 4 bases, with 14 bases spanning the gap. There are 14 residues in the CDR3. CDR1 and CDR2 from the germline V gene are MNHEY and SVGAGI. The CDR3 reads CASTQGAQYNEQFF. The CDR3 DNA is TGTGCCAGCACCCAAGGGGCACAGTACAATGAGCAGTTCTTC.

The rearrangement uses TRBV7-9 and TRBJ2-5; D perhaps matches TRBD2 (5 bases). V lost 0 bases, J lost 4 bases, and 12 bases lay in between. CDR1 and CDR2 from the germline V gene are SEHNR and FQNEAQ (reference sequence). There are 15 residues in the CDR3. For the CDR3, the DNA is TGTGCCAGCAGCTTAGCGGGCGGAGGTAGAGAGACCCAGTACTTC. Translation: CASSLAGGGRETQYF.

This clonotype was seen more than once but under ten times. CDR3 nucleotide sequence: TGTGCCAGCAGTCCCGGACAGGGGCGATTGTACTTC. This sequence encodes CASSPGQGRLYF. This rearrangement joins TRBV6-5 to TRBJ2-7; 9 bases line up with TRBD1. Germline V lookup: CDR1 MNHEY, CDR2 SVGAGI. This CDR3 has 12 amino acids. V lost 5 bases and J lost 12; bases outside the gene matches: 8.

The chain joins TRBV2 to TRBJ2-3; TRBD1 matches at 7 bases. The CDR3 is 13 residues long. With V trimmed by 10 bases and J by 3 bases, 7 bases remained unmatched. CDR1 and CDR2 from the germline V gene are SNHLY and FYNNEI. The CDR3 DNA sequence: TGTGCCACGCCAGGGGGTCGTACAGATACGCAGTATTTT. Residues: CATPGGRTDTQYF.

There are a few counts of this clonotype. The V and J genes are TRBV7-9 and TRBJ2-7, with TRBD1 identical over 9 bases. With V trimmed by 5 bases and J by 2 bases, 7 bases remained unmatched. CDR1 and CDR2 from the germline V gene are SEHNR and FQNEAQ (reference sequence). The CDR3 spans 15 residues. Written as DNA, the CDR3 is TGTGCCAGCAGCCAAGGACAGGGGACCCCCTACGAGCAGTACGTC. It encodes CASSQGQGTPYEQYV.

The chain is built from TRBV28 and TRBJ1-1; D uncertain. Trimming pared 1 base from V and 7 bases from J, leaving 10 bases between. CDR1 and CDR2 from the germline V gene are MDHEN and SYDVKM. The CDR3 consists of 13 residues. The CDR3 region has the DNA TGTGCCAGCAGTTTATTTGCAACCGGTGAAGCTTTCTTT. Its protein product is CASSLFATGEAFF.

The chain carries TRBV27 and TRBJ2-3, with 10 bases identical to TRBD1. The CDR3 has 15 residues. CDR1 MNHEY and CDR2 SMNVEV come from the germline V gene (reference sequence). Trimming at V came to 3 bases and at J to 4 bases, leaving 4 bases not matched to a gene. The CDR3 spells CASSFRTGGPDTQYF. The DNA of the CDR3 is TGTGCCAGCAGTTTCAGGACAGGGGGGCCAGATACGCAGTATTTT.

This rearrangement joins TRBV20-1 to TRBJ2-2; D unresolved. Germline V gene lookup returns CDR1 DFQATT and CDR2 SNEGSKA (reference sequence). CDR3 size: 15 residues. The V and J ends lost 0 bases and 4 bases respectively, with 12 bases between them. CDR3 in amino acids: CSARDTSVGTGELFF. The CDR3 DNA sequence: TGCAGTGCTAGAGATACGTCAGTCGGCACCGGGGAGCTGTTTTTT.

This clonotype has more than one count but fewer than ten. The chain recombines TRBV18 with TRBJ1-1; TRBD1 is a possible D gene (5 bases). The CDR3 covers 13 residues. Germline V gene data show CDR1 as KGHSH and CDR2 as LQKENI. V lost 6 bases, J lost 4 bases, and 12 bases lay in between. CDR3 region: CASSGGGGTEAFF. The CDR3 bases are TGTGCCAGCTCCGGAGGCGGGGGCACTGAAGCTTTCTTT.

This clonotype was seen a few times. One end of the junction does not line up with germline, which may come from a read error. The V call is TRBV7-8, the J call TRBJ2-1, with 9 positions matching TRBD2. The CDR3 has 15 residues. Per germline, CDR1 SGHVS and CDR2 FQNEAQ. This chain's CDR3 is CASSLAGQSYNEQFF. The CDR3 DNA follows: TGTGCCAGCAGCCTAGCGGGGCAATCCTACAATGAGCAGTTCTTC.

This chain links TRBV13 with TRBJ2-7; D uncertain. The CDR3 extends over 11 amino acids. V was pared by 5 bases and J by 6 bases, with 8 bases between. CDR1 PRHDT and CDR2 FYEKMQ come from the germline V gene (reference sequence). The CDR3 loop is CASSDGPEQYF. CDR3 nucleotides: TGTGCCAGCAGCGACGGACCCGAGCAGTACTTC.

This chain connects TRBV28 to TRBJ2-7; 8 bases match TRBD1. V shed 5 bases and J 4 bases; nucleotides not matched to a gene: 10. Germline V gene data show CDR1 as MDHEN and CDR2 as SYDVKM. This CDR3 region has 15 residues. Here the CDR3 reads CASSPAGQVVYEQYF. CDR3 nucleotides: TGTGCCAGCAGTCCCGCGGGACAGGTAGTTTACGAGCAGTACTTC.

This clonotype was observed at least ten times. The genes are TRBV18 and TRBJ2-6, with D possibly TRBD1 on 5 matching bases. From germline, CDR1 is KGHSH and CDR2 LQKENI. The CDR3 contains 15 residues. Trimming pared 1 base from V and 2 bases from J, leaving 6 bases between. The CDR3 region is CASSPQGAGANVLTF. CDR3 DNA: TGTGCCAGCTCACCACAAGGGGCTGGGGCCAACGTCCTGACTTTC.

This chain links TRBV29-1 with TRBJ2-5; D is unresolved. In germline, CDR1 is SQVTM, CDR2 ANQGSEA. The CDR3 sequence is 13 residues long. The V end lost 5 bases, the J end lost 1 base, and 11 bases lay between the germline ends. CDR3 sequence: CSVIRRPQETQYF. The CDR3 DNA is TGCAGCGTTATTCGACGACCCCAAGAGACCCAGTACTTC.

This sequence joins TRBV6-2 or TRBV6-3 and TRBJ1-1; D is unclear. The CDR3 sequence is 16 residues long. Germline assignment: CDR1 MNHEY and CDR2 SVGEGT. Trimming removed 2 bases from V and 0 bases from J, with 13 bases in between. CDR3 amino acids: CASSYHLVSLNTEAFF. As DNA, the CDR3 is TGTGCCAGCAGTTACCACCTGGTCAGTCTGAACACTGAAGCTTTCTTT.

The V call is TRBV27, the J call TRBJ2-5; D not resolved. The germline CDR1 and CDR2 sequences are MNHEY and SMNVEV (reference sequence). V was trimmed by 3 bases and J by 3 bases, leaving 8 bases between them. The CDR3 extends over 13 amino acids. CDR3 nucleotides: TGTGCCAGCAGTTTTTTTGGGGAAGAGACCCAGTACTTC. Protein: CASSFFGEETQYF.

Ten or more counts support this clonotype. CDR3 sequence: CASSYKGTGAYEQYF. CDR3 nucleotide sequence: TGTGCCAGCAGTTACAAAGGGACAGGGGCCTACGAGCAGTACTTC. V is TRBV6-5 and J is TRBJ2-7, with TRBD1 matching over 10 bases. Germline values: CDR1 MNHEY, CDR2 SVGAGI. The V and J ends lost 2 bases and 2 bases, in that order; junction bases with no gene match: 3. The CDR3 covers 15 residues.

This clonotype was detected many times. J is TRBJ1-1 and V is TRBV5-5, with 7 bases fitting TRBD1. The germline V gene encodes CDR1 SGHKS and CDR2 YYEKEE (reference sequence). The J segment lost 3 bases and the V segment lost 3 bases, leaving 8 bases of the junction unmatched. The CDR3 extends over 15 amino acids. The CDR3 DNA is TGTGCCAGCAGCTACAGGGGTGGGCTTTACACTGAAGCTTTCTTT. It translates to CASSYRGGLYTEAFF.